One and the same sample provided the 28 T cell receptor beta chains below, sequenced in a study of blood T cell repertoires in COVID-19. Clones were read by immunoSEQ multiplex PCR, and TCRdb kept only the in-frame ones, dropping some. The table lists roughly 42,000 clones, 80% to 90% of them singletons. Sequencing was done on a sample of peripheral blood. The receptors were sampled from a human donor in a cohort sampled during active COVID-19.

This clone was detected once. This chain links TRBV6-6 with TRBJ1-1, with 7 bases that match TRBD1. Germline assignment: CDR1 MNHNY and CDR2 SVGAGI (reference sequence). V dropped 6 bases and J dropped 5; count of bases not matched to a gene: 9. This CDR3 is 14 amino acids long. CDR3 nucleotides: TGTGCCAGCAGCTCTTCAGGGGGTTGGACTGAAGCTTTCTTT. Its translation: CASSSSGGWTEAFF.

The chain couples TRBV29-1 to TRBJ1-1; possibly TRBD1 for D (6 bases). CDR3 length: 13 amino acids. Looked up from germline, CDR1 is SQVTM and CDR2 is ANQGSEA. V lost 4 bases to trimming and J lost 1 base, with 10 bases between them. CDR3 nucleotide sequence: TGCAGCGTTGGAGGGGGGGAGAACACTGAAGCTTTCTTT. This gives the protein CSVGGGENTEAFF.

Only a few counts were recorded for this clone. CDR3: CASTQRGGRVSEQYF. CDR3 coding DNA: TGTGCCAGCACCCAACGAGGCGGGAGAGTCAGCGAGCAGTACTTC. The chain has TRBV7-2 and TRBJ2-7; 7 bases map to TRBD2. The germline V gene has CDR1 SGHTA and CDR2 FQGNSA. J was trimmed by 6 bases and V by 7 bases; bases with no gene match: 15. There are 15 residues in the CDR3.

The chain joins TRBV11-2 to TRBJ1-2; D is ambiguous. V gave up 3 bases and J gave up 4 bases, with 6 bases separating them. The CDR3 has 12 residues. Germline CDR1 is SGHAT and CDR2 is FQNNGV. The CDR3 sequence is CASSLGGYGYTF. CDR3 in DNA: TGTGCCAGCAGCTTGGGAGGCTATGGCTACACCTTC.

The gene calls are TRBV6-5 and TRBJ1-4, with TRBD1 matching over 7 bases. This CDR3 is 13 amino acids long. Trimming at V came to 8 bases and at J to 10 bases, leaving 10 bases not matched to a gene. CDR1 and CDR2 (germline): MNHEY, SVGAGI. The CDR3 DNA is TGTGCCAGCCGCCCCCCCCAGGGGGGAAAACTGTTTTTT. This codes for CASRPPQGGKLFF.

V and J are TRBV10-3 and TRBJ1-4, with D maybe TRBD1 (5 bases). CDR3 length: 14 residues. The germline CDR1 and CDR2 sequences are ENHRY and SYGVKD. V lost 6 bases and J 5 bases, leaving 13 bases between the germline ends. The CDR3 sequence: CAIRRDGGNEKLFF. The CDR3 DNA reads as TGTGCCATCAGGCGGGACGGCGGGAATGAAAAACTGTTTTTT.

The chain recombines TRBV7-9 with TRBJ2-1; 10 bases line up with TRBD2. The CDR3 consists of 15 residues. V lost 4 bases to trimming and J lost 2 bases; unmatched junction nucleotides: 2. CDR1 is SEHNR, CDR2 FQNEAQ, per germline (reference sequence). The DNA for the CDR3 is TGTGCCAGCAGCTCCACTAGCGGGGCCTACAATGAGCAGTTCTTC. Translated, it gives CASSSTSGAYNEQFF.

This clone has just one count. J is TRBJ2-1 and V is TRBV7-6; D is possibly TRBD2 (5 bases). This CDR3 contains 11 residues. V was pared by 5 bases and J by 8 bases, with 7 bases between. Germline V lookup: CDR1 SGHVS, CDR2 FNYEAQ. CDR3 sequence reads: CASSHGDEQFF. The CDR3 nucleotides are TGTGCCAGCAGCCACGGGGATGAGCAGTTCTTC.

The chain carries TRBV6-5 and TRBJ2-3; D call uncertain. The CDR3 totals 13 residues. V was pared by 2 bases and J by 8 bases, with 11 bases between. Germline lookup yields CDR1 MNHEY and CDR2 SVGAGI. CDR3 residues: CASSYPGSFTQYF. CDR3 bases: TGTGCCAGCAGTTACCCCGGGTCCTTTACGCAGTATTTT.

This clone was picked up one time. The chain links TRBV27 to TRBJ2-7; perhaps TRBD1 as D (6 bases). This CDR3 comprises 14 residues. V lost 4 bases and J lost 3, with 13 bases in between. Germline CDR1 and CDR2: MNHEY and SMNVEV (reference sequence). The CDR3 DNA is TGTGCCAGCAGTTCTCGACAGGCCCGCTACGAGCAGTACTTC. Protein sequence: CASSSRQARYEQYF.

This sequence joins TRBV29-1 and TRBJ2-2; 11 nucleotides match TRBD2. With V trimmed by 6 bases and J by 5 bases, 8 bases remained unmatched. Germline CDR1 and CDR2: SQVTM and ANQGSEA. The CDR3 has 15 residues. The CDR3 sequence: CSVTTSGKGTGELFF. CDR3 DNA sequence: TGCAGCGTGACGACTAGCGGGAAAGGGACCGGGGAGCTGTTTTTT.

The chain has TRBV5-1 and TRBJ2-7, with unresolved D. Trimming stripped 3 bases from V and 6 bases from J, with 13 bases between. The CDR3 loop spans 13 amino acids. Germline assignment: CDR1 SGHRS and CDR2 YFSETQ. The CDR3 region is CASSWNLVGEQYF. The CDR3 DNA sequence: TGCGCCAGCAGCTGGAACCTAGTAGGCGAGCAGTACTTC.

V gene TRBV15 combines with J gene TRBJ1-2, with 7 bases lining up with TRBD1. Per the germline V gene, CDR1 is LNHNV and CDR2 is YYDKDF (reference sequence). V lost 3 bases and J lost 9; bases outside the gene matches: 7. The CDR3 covers 13 residues. CDR3 sequence reads: CATSRGQLESYTF. CDR3 DNA sequence: TGTGCCACCAGCAGGGGACAGCTTGAAAGCTACACCTTC.

The chain is built from TRBV27 and TRBJ2-5; D possibly corresponds to TRBD2 (5 bases). V lost 6 bases to trimming and J lost 1 base, with 15 bases between them. The germline CDR1 and CDR2 sequences are MNHEY and SMNVEV (reference sequence). The CDR3 totals 15 residues. The CDR3: CASSPLWRLQETQYF. Here the CDR3 DNA reads TGTGCCAGCAGCCCCTTGTGGAGGCTCCAAGAGACCCAGTACTTC.

On this clone: Other DNA sequences in the same sample also yield this CDR3. The chain couples TRBV7-9 to TRBJ1-4; unclear D gene. V shed 5 bases and J shed 7 bases, with 11 bases lying between them. Germline V gene sequence: CDR1 SEHNR, CDR2 FQNEAQ (reference sequence). There are 13 residues in the CDR3. The CDR3 spells CASSLPLSEKLFF. DNA for the CDR3: TGTGCCAGCAGCCTTCCCCTAAGTGAAAAACTGTTTTTT.

The genes are TRBV18 and TRBJ1-3; the match to TRBD1 covers 8 bases. Germline CDR1 KGHSH, CDR2 LQKENI. The CDR3 contains 15 residues. Trimming removed 4 bases from V and 0 bases from J; junction bases left unmatched: 2. CDR3 coding DNA: TGTGCCAGCTCACGGGACAGGAGCTCTGGAAACACCATATATTTT. The encoded protein is CASSRDRSSGNTIYF. Full variable domain (missing parts from reference TRBV18 and TRBJ1-3): NAGVMQNPRHLVRRRGQEARLRCSPMKGHSHVYWYRQLPEEGLKFMVYLQKENIIDESGMPKERFSAEFPKEGPSILRIQQVVRGDSAAYFCASSRDRSSGNTIYFGEGSWLTVV.

The V and J genes are TRBV5-8 and TRBJ1-1, with 7 bases that match TRBD1. Per germline, CDR1 SGHTS and CDR2 YDEGEE. This CDR3 is built from 12 residues. V was clipped by 2 bases and J by 6 bases; unmatched bases: 1. The chain's CDR3 is CASSFTGAEAFF. CDR3 in DNA: TGTGCCAGCAGCTTTACAGGGGCTGAAGCTTTCTTT.

The chain links TRBV4-2 to TRBJ2-2; perhaps TRBD2 as D (5 bases). Between the trimmed V and J ends, which lost 2 bases and 7 bases, there was a span of 17 bases. Germline CDR1 reads LGHNA; CDR2 reads YNFKEQ. The CDR3 has 16 amino acids. CDR3 DNA: TGTGCCAGCAGCCAAACCCCAGTGACGGGAAGCGGGGAGCTGTTTTTT. It yields the protein CASSQTPVTGSGELFF.

The chain is built from TRBV3-1 (or the pseudogene TRBV3-2) and TRBJ2-5, with 11 nucleotides matching TRBD2. Germline CDR1 and CDR2: LGHDT and YNNKEL (reference sequence). V lost 1 base, J lost 1 base, and 2 bases stayed unmatched. The CDR3 totals 16 residues. Written as DNA, the CDR3 is TGTGCCAGCAGCCAAGCTAGCGGGGGGTTCCAAGAGACCCAGTACTTC. Protein: CASSQASGGFQETQYF.

V and J are TRBV13 and TRBJ1-3, with 10 bases fitting TRBD1. Germline CDR1 PRHDT, CDR2 FYEKMQ (reference sequence). With 0 bases clipped from V and 4 bases from J, the junction kept 3 bases outside the gene matches. CDR3 length equals 16 residues. Here the CDR3 DNA reads TGTGCCAGCAGCTTAGGGGACAGGGGGTCGGGAAACACCATATATTTT. The encoded protein is CASSLGDRGSGNTIYF.

The chain is built from TRBV5-1 and TRBJ1-6; D ambiguous. Germline CDR1 SGHRS, CDR2 YFSETQ. The V and J ends lost 4 bases and 9 bases respectively, with 14 bases between them. The CDR3 loop spans 14 amino acids. The CDR3 region has the DNA TGCGCCAGCAGCCCCGACGGCCGGGGTTCACCCCTCCACTTT. This sequence encodes CASSPDGRGSPLHF.

This clone occurred a few times. The same CDR3 also results from other DNA sequences found in this sample. The rearrangement joins TRBV18 to TRBJ2-1; 11 bases align to TRBD2. V was clipped by 3 bases and J by 2 bases; unmatched bases: 3. Germline V gives CDR1 KGHSH, CDR2 LQKENI. The CDR3 totals 16 residues. CDR3 bases: TGTGCCAGCTCACCCGGGACTAGCGGCACCTACAATGAGCAGTTCTTC. It codes for CASSPGTSGTYNEQFF. The full variable domain, completed using reference TRBV18 and TRBJ2-1, is NAGVMQNPRHLVRRRGQEARLRCSPMKGHSHVYWYRQLPEEGLKFMVYLQKENIIDESGMPKERFSAEFPKEGPSILRIQQVVRGDSAAYFCASSPGTSGTYNEQFFGPGTRLTVL.

This chain joins TRBV6-6 and TRBJ2-1; D unclear. The CDR3 runs to 12 residues. V was cut by 4 bases and J by 5 bases, with 6 bases left in between. Germline V gene data show CDR1 as MNHNY and CDR2 as SVGAGI (reference sequence). CDR3 in DNA: TGTGCCAGCAGTTTCAGCGACAATGAGCAGTTCTTC. This translates into CASSFSDNEQFF.

This rearrangement joins TRBV29-1 to TRBJ1-1; D unresolved. Deletions cut 6 bases from V and 7 bases from J, with 9 bases between. Germline CDR1 and CDR2: SQVTM and ANQGSEA. The CDR3 is 10 residues long. CDR3 amino acids: CSVSRVEAFF. DNA of the CDR3: TGCAGCGTCTCCCGAGTTGAAGCTTTCTTT.

The CDR3 is CASSSDSYEQYF. The CDR3 DNA sequence: TGTGCCAGCTCGTCAGATTCCTACGAGCAGTACTTC. This chain joins TRBV18 and TRBJ2-7; D remains unclear. The germline V gene has CDR1 KGHSH and CDR2 LQKENI. This CDR3 comprises 12 residues. Trimming cost V 6 bases and J 1 base, with 7 bases left between them.

The rearrangement links TRBV2 to TRBJ2-7, with D tentatively TRBD1 (6 bases). V was cut by 2 bases and J by 3 bases, with 8 bases left in between. CDR1 is SNHLY and CDR2 is FYNNEI in the germline V gene. The CDR3 spans 13 residues. The CDR3 is CASSERGFYEQYF. In DNA, the CDR3 is TGTGCCAGCAGTGAAAGGGGGTTCTACGAGCAGTACTTC.

The CDR3 DNA follows: TGTGCCAGCAGTTTTGACAGGGCACGGACCGGGGAGCTGTTTTTT. It translates to CASSFDRARTGELFF. The chain has TRBV6-5 and TRBJ2-2; 7 bases match TRBD1. The CDR3 extends over 15 amino acids. V shed 4 bases and J 5 bases; nucleotides not matched to a gene: 7. CDR1 is MNHEY, CDR2 SVGAGI, per germline.

This chain links TRBV3-1 (or the pseudogene TRBV3-2) with TRBJ2-3; TRBD1 matches 8 bases. The CDR3 totals 16 residues. Germline V lookup: CDR1 LGHDT, CDR2 YNNKEL (reference sequence). With 4 bases clipped from V and 6 bases from J, the junction kept 12 bases outside the gene matches. CDR3 amino acids: CASSRRLSGGRDTQYF. CDR3 nucleotides: TGTGCCAGCAGCCGCCGACTATCAGGGGGCCGGGATACGCAGTATTTT.